Detailed here is one T cell receptor beta chain. Its specificity is not known. This entry comes from a study of blood T cells in healthy people across ages. About the study: About one barcoded beta molecule per two T cells was the capture yield of template switching. General study points: Naive T cell percentage showed a strong correlation with the diversity of TCR beta.

V shed 4 bases, J shed 4 bases, and the junction held 7 bases outside the gene matches. Germline V gene sequence: CDR1 SGHRS, CDR2 YFSETQ. The CDR3 has 15 amino acids. A second PCR of about 6 to 11 cycles used a sample-barcoded 5' primer and a J-beta primer mix. Tagging of each cDNA molecule was performed by a template-switch adaptor with 12 random nucleotides. Each single sample gave us at least 2.5 million CDR3-containing paired-end reads. MiXCR was run by TCRdb on the 5' RACE reads, yielding one entry per CDR3 protein. Counted here are approximately 1.5 million distinct CDR3 sequences, approximately 32% occurring once; the ten biggest clones make up around 11%.

The sample was blood. The V gene is TRBV5-1, the J gene TRBJ2-1; the match to TRBD1 covers 8 bases. The TCR originated in a woman in her 30s in good health. The CDR3 protein is CASSTTGQVYNEQFF. For the CDR3, the DNA is TGCGCCAGCAGCACAACGGGACAGGTATACAATGAGCAGTTCTTC.